This TCR beta chain derives from a study of beta chain features in type 1 diabetes. Overall study: Roughly 110,000,000 sorted cells were examined across all samples.

In this sample, this clone turned up a few times. Its antigen is unknown. Study observations and caveats: Over-representation of high TCR-expressing cells was a possible consequence of cDNA sequencing. Shortening of TCRB CDR3s, moderate but significant, appeared in all four CD4+ subsets of Type 1 diabetes patients.

The authors reverse transcribed all of the isolated RNA, so sequencing captured expressed TCRB transcripts. An average of about 3.57 million reads was obtained for naive, central memory and regulatory T cell samples. Libraries were prepared by immunoSEQ multiplex PCR; TCRdb keeps only in-frame clonotypes and omits some of them. Of around 290,000 clones listed, about 8% are singletons. Looked up from germline, CDR1 is SGDLS and CDR2 is YYNGEE. Trimming left V 0 bases short and J 0 bases short, with 9 bases between. The CDR3 runs 16 residues. Sequencing input: central memory CD4+ T cells from blood. This chain uses TRBV9 with TRBJ1-4; D is perhaps TRBD1 (6 bases). The receptor comes from a woman aged 18-29 years in good health. CDR3 amino acids: CASSVVPGATNEKLFF. The CDR3 nucleotides are TGTGCCAGCAGCGTAGTCCCAGGGGCAACTAATGAAAAACTGTTTTTT.